A single sample is the source of the 14 T cell receptor beta chains below, sequenced in a study of shared clonotypes between healthy human individuals. Data came from immunoSEQ multiplex PCR; TCRdb stores just in-frame clones and leaves some out. This sample has 1.4 million or so clones, with approximately 98.5% found just once. The sample was naive CD4+ T cells sorted from blood. Subset indicated: CD45RA+ positively selected. These TCRs come from a man aged 30 to 39 in good health.

V gene TRBV7-9 combines with J gene TRBJ2-3; maybe TRBD2 (6 bases). Germline V gene data show CDR1 as SEHNR and CDR2 as FQNEAQ (reference sequence). The CDR3 loop spans 19 amino acids. Trimming shortened V by 4 bases and J by 6 bases, and 29 bases separated the two germline ends. The CDR3 region is CASSSQGRTSTSGADTQYF. The CDR3 bases are TGTGCCAGCAGCTCCCAGGGCCGCACTAGCACGTCTGGGGCGGATACGCAGTATTTT.

The DNA of the CDR3 is TGTGCCAGCAGCACCTCAGGGGGCCACTACGAGCAGTACTTC. Encoded protein: CASSTSGGHYEQYF. The chain joins TRBV11-2 to TRBJ2-7, with 8 nucleotides matching TRBD1. The CDR3 covers 14 residues. Germline-derived CDR1 and CDR2 are SGHAT and FQNNGV. The V and J ends lost 5 bases and 3 bases, in that order; junction bases with no gene match: 6.

This chain uses TRBV5-6 with TRBJ1-3; D remains ambiguous. Trimming removed 7 bases from V and 0 bases from J, with 14 bases in between. Per the germline V gene, CDR1 is SGHDT and CDR2 is YYEEEE. This CDR3 comprises 15 residues. CDR3 in amino acids: CASDPGRFSGNTIYF. CDR3 nucleotide sequence: TGTGCCAGCGACCCCGGACGTTTCTCTGGAAACACCATATATTTT.

The rearrangement uses TRBV2 and TRBJ2-1; TRBD2 is a possible D gene (6 bases). Looked up from germline, CDR1 is SNHLY and CDR2 is FYNNEI. V lost 8 bases to trimming and J lost 14 bases, with 16 bases between them. The CDR3 covers 11 residues. CDR3 amino acids: CASRELLSKFF. DNA of the CDR3: TGTGCCAGCCGGGAGCTCCTAAGCAAGTTCTTC.

A remark on this clone: Distinct nucleotide sequences in the sample also encode this CDR3. The chain recombines TRBV7-3 with TRBJ2-5, with 8 positions matching TRBD2. V lost 5 bases and J lost 1; bases outside the gene matches: 3. Germline lookup yields CDR1 SGHTA and CDR2 FQGTGA. The CDR3 consists of 14 residues. CDR3 region: CASSPAGGQETQYF. In nucleotides, the CDR3 is TGTGCCAGCAGCCCCGCGGGAGGCCAAGAGACCCAGTACTTC.

This chain connects TRBV7-6 to TRBJ2-3, with D possibly being TRBD1 (6 bases). V shed 2 bases and J shed 6 bases, with 18 bases lying between them. This CDR3 has 16 amino acids. Looked up from germline, CDR1 is SGHVS and CDR2 is FNYEAQ. As DNA, the CDR3 is TGTGCCAGCAGCTTACCCCAGGGGTCGTCGGTGGATACGCAGTATTTT. Residues: CASSLPQGSSVDTQYF.

The chain combines TRBV11-2 with TRBJ1-1; the D gene is possibly TRBD1 (5 bases). V was trimmed by 4 bases and J by 7 bases, leaving 10 bases between them. Germline V gene lookup returns CDR1 SGHAT and CDR2 FQNNGV. This CDR3 spans 12 amino acids. This chain's CDR3 is CASSWGSGEAFF. In DNA, the CDR3 is TGTGCCAGCAGCTGGGGGTCCGGTGAAGCTTTCTTT.

V usage is TRBV7-9 and J usage is TRBJ2-2; D possibly corresponds to TRBD1 (5 bases). The V gene's germline CDR1 is SEHNR and CDR2 FQNEAQ (reference sequence). This CDR3 contains 12 residues. Trimming took off 8 bases at V and 8 bases at J, with 12 bases between the two ends. The CDR3 DNA reads TGTGCCAGCGACCAGGGTACGGGGGAGCTGTTTTTT. Translating gives CASDQGTGELFF.

The V and J genes are TRBV4-2 and TRBJ1-1; 9 bases map to TRBD1. The CDR3 contains 14 residues. With 4 bases clipped from V and 1 base from J, the junction kept 1 base outside the gene matches. Germline V gene lookup returns CDR1 LGHNA and CDR2 YNFKEQ. The CDR3 coding sequence is TGTGCCAGCAGCCCGGGACAGGGGAACACTGAAGCTTTCTTT. Translating gives CASSPGQGNTEAFF.

The rearrangement uses TRBV7-2 and TRBJ2-1, with TRBD2 matching 11 bases. The CDR3 consists of 16 residues. The germline gives CDR1 SGHTA, CDR2 FQGNSA. Trimming at V came to 5 bases and at J to 6 bases, leaving 9 bases not matched to a gene. The DNA of the CDR3 is TGTGCCAGCAGCAATCTTCCGGGACTAGCGGTCAATGAGCAGTTCTTC. Amino acids: CASSNLPGLAVNEQFF.

V is TRBV9 and J is TRBJ2-7; D remains unclear. Germline V gene sequence: CDR1 SGDLS, CDR2 YYNGEE. V was shortened by 4 bases and J by 9 bases, with 17 bases between the two germline ends. The CDR3 extends over 13 amino acids. In nucleotides, the CDR3 is TGTGCCAGCAGCCCCGGGCCTTTCGCTGGGCAGTACTTC. It translates to CASSPGPFAGQYF.

The chain couples TRBV6-5 to TRBJ1-2; no clear D. CDR3 size: 14 residues. Germline V gene lookup returns CDR1 MNHEY and CDR2 SVGAGI. The V end was cut by 3 bases, the J end by 8 bases, with 16 bases between. DNA of the CDR3: TGTGCCAGCAGTTATCGCAAGGCCTTCAGGGGCTACACCTTC. It codes for CASSYRKAFRGYTF.

The V and J genes are TRBV14 and TRBJ2-1; D possibly corresponds to TRBD2 (5 bases). V was trimmed by 3 bases and J by 0 bases, leaving 12 bases between them. Germline CDR1 reads SGHDN; CDR2 reads FVKESK. This CDR3 has 16 amino acids. The CDR3 DNA reads as TGTGCCAGCAGCCAGGGAGCCTTAAGCTCCTACAATGAGCAGTTCTTC. It translates to CASSQGALSSYNEQFF.

This chain uses TRBV18 with TRBJ1-4, with TRBD1 matching 8 bases. This CDR3 has 16 amino acids. From germline, CDR1 is KGHSH and CDR2 LQKENI. Trimming at V came to 3 bases and at J to 2 bases, leaving 5 bases not matched to a gene. This chain's CDR3 is CASSPDRAGTNEKLFF. Written as DNA, the CDR3 is TGTGCCAGCTCACCGGACAGGGCCGGGACTAATGAAAAACTGTTTTTT.